This TCR beta chain originates from a study of blood T cell repertoires in COVID-19. Overall study: The United States, Italy and Spain provided the acute and convalescent COVID-19 samples. Nucleic acid was either cDNA or gDNA, and it came from T cells, B-cell-depleted T cells, or PBMCs.

Trimming at V came to 5 bases and at J to 4 bases, leaving 4 bases not matched to a gene. This CDR3 has 14 amino acids. Per germline, CDR1 WSHSY and CDR2 SAAADI. Original data processing: The assay estimated nucleated cells by amplifying reference gene primers. Sequencing was performed with immunoSEQ multiplex PCR; in TCRdb, only in-frame clones are kept and a portion is missing. Clonal size and the V and J genes are those of that table, whereas D and trimming came from the DNA. The table has about 130,000 clones, 85% seen once; the top ten hold about 6.2%. This clonotype originated in a man older than 75 with active or convalescent COVID-19. The J gene is TRBJ2-1, the V gene TRBV10-2; TRBD1 matches 8 bases. The sequenced sample was peripheral blood. The CDR3 DNA follows: TGCGCCAGCAGTTCGGGACAGGTTTACAATGAGCAGTTCTTC. The encoded protein is CASSSGQVYNEQFF.